What follows are 26 T cell receptor beta chains derived from one specimen sequenced in a study of cytomegalovirus exposure and HLA in healthy donors. PCR primers comprised 60 Vbeta and 13 Jbeta primers. The data were produced by immunoSEQ multiplex PCR, yet TCRdb's version contains in-frame clones alone and is incomplete. Of around 67,000 clones listed, less than 70% are singletons. Sequencing was done on a sample of PBMCs. The receptors were gathered from a woman aged 45-65 years in good health and CMV-seronegative.

The chain links TRBV27 to TRBJ1-2; D is ambiguous. The germline CDR1 and CDR2 sequences are MNHEY and SMNVEV (reference sequence). Trimming cost V 5 bases and J 0 bases, with 13 bases left between them. The CDR3 contains 15 residues. The CDR3 reads CASSPLEPPNYGYTF. As DNA, the CDR3 is TGTGCCAGCAGTCCCCTTGAGCCTCCTAACTATGGCTACACCTTC.

CDR3 loop: CASRRDRERNEKLFF. CDR3 bases: TGTGCCAGCAGACGCGACAGGGAGCGGAATGAAAAACTGTTTTTT. The chain employs TRBV6-5 and TRBJ1-4, with 7 bases aligning to TRBD1. The V gene's germline CDR1 is MNHEY and CDR2 SVGAGI. CDR3 length equals 15 residues. J lost 5 bases, V lost 6 bases, and 9 bases had no gene match.

J is TRBJ2-3 and V is TRBV29-1; 7 bases line up with TRBD2. In germline, CDR1 is SQVTM, CDR2 ANQGSEA. J was trimmed by 6 bases and V by 0 bases; bases with no gene match: 6. The CDR3 has 14 amino acids. This CDR3 reads CSVEEWQRGDTQYF. For the CDR3, the DNA is TGCAGCGTTGAAGAGTGGCAGCGGGGCGATACGCAGTATTTT.

The J gene is TRBJ1-1, the V gene TRBV15, with unresolved D. The CDR3 covers 15 residues. V was cut by 0 bases and J by 6 bases, with 14 bases left in between. CDR1 is LNHNV and CDR2 is YYDKDF in the germline V gene (reference sequence). CDR3 protein: CATSRDLAPRPEAFF. The CDR3 DNA is TGTGCCACCAGCAGAGATCTGGCACCCAGGCCTGAAGCTTTCTTT.

V usage is TRBV21-1 and J usage is TRBJ2-7; the table's D call of TRBD2 was not tested on the DNA. TRBV21-1 is given as a pseudogene. CDR3 length equals 14 residues. This CDR3 is CASSSSGTTYEQYF. DNA of the CDR3: TGTGCCAGCAGTTCTAGCGGGACAACCTACGAGCAGTACTTC.

This clone was observed a few times. The chain links TRBV9 to TRBJ1-2, with 7 bases identical to TRBD1. Germline CDR1 reads SGDLS; CDR2 reads YYNGEE. Trimming at V came to 3 bases and at J to 4 bases, leaving 9 bases not matched to a gene. This CDR3 has 15 residues. In nucleotides, the CDR3 is TGTGCCAGCAGCGAATCAACAGGGGCCCTCTATGGCTACACCTTC. Encoded protein: CASSESTGALYGYTF. Full variable domain (missing parts from reference TRBV9 and TRBJ1-2): DSGVTQTPKHLITATGQRVTLRCSPRSGDLSVYWYQQSLDQGLQFLIQYYNGEERAKGNILERFSAQQFPDLHSELNLSSLELGDSALYFCASSESTGALYGYTFGSGTRLTVV.

V gene TRBV27 combines with J gene TRBJ2-7; tentative D call: TRBD2 (6 bases). Germline values: CDR1 MNHEY, CDR2 SMNVEV (reference sequence). V lost 7 bases to trimming and J lost 3 bases, with 16 bases between them. This CDR3 spans 14 amino acids. Written as DNA, the CDR3 is TGTGCCAGCAAAGAAATGGGACTGAACTACGAGCAGTACTTC. This sequence encodes CASKEMGLNYEQYF.

This clone was detected a few times. V is TRBV7-2 and J is TRBJ2-7; D ambiguous. The CDR3 has 12 residues. Germline CDR1 and CDR2: SGHTA and FQGNSA. Trimming removed 6 bases at V and 0 bases at J, with 6 bases between. CDR3 residues: CASSSSSYEQYF. The CDR3 DNA reads TGTGCCAGCAGTTCTAGCTCCTACGAGCAGTACTTC. Variable domain in full (rest from reference TRBV7-2 and TRBJ2-7): GAGVSQSPSNKVTEKGKDVELRCDPISGHTALYWYRQSLGQGLEFLIYFQGNSAPDKSGLPSDRFSAERTGGSVSTLTIQRTQQEDSAVYLCASSSSSYEQYFGPGTRLTVT.

V usage is TRBV27 and J usage is TRBJ1-3; D is unclear. V was pared by 8 bases and J by 0 bases, with 8 bases between. The CDR3 is made up of 13 amino acids. Germline lookup yields CDR1 MNHEY and CDR2 SMNVEV (reference sequence). DNA for the CDR3: TGTGCCAGCGCACACCTCTCTGGAAACACCATATATTTT. Its protein is CASAHLSGNTIYF.

The V and J genes are TRBV28 and TRBJ2-5; 14 nucleotides match TRBD2. This CDR3 comprises 16 residues. Trimming cost V 4 bases and J 4 bases; bases outside gene matches: 5. Germline V gene lookup returns CDR1 MDHEN and CDR2 SYDVKM. The CDR3 sequence is CASSSMTSGRGETQYF. Written as DNA, the CDR3 is TGTGCCAGCAGTTCGATGACTAGCGGGAGGGGAGAGACCCAGTACTTC.

The genes are TRBV7-8 and TRBJ2-3, with TRBD2 matching 9 bases. CDR1 is SGHVS and CDR2 is FQNEAQ in the germline V gene. CDR3 length: 15 amino acids. Germline trimming cut 5 bases from V and 8 bases from J; bases unmatched to any gene: 11. CDR3 region: CASSRLAGSSGTQYF. In DNA, the CDR3 is TGTGCCAGCAGCCGCCTAGCGGGATCCTCGGGTACGCAGTATTTT.

This clone was seen only a few times. The chain carries TRBV7-2 and TRBJ2-2; no reliable D call. Germline loops: CDR1 SGHTA, CDR2 FQGNSA. The CDR3 length is 16 residues. Trimming shortened V by 3 bases and J by 0 bases, and 11 bases separated the two germline ends. Here the CDR3 reads CASSLMRYSNTGELFF. The CDR3 DNA follows: TGTGCCAGCAGCTTGATGCGTTACTCGAACACCGGGGAGCTGTTTTTT.

The rearrangement links TRBV28 to TRBJ1-5; 9 positions match TRBD1. Germline CDR1 reads MDHEN; CDR2 reads SYDVKM. V dropped 5 bases and J dropped 5; count of bases not matched to a gene: 10. The CDR3 consists of 16 residues. The CDR3, as DNA: TGTGCCAGCAGTCCTGCTCGGACAGGGGCTGATCAGCCCCAGCATTTT. It translates to CASSPARTGADQPQHF.

The chain combines TRBV12-2 with TRBJ1-5. TRBV12-2 is a listed pseudogene. CDR3 length equals 14 residues. Here the CDR3 reads CASRFTVLDQPQHF. DNA for the CDR3: TGTGCAAGTCGCTTCACGGTGTTGGATCAGCCCCAGCATTTT.

The V and J genes are TRBV6-5 and TRBJ2-1; the match to TRBD2 covers 7 bases. J was trimmed by 6 bases and V by 3 bases; bases with no gene match: 8. The CDR3 loop spans 15 amino acids. CDR1 is MNHEY and CDR2 is SVGAGI in the germline V gene. This CDR3 reads CASSYRTAGINEQFF. CDR3 bases: TGTGCCAGCAGTTATCGTACAGCGGGAATCAATGAGCAGTTCTTC.

The CDR3 loop is CASSPGLAFSEQYF. In DNA, the CDR3 is TGCGCCAGCAGTCCGGGACTAGCGTTTTCCGAGCAGTACTTC. The chain joins TRBV10-1 to TRBJ2-7; 10 nucleotides line up with TRBD2. Germline loops: CDR1 WNHNN, CDR2 SYGVQD (reference sequence). The junction had 7 bases not matched to a gene; V was cut back by 5 bases and J by 6 bases. The CDR3 loop spans 14 amino acids.

The V call is TRBV5-1, the J call TRBJ1-2; the D gene is possibly TRBD1 (5 bases). CDR3 size: 12 residues. Germline V gene data show CDR1 as SGHRS and CDR2 as YFSETQ. Trimming shortened V by 4 bases and J by 7 bases, and 11 bases separated the two germline ends. In nucleotides, the CDR3 is TGCGCCAGCAGCATGCAGGGTGGTGGCTACACCTTC. Translating it yields CASSMQGGGYTF. The full variable domain, in which reference TRBV5-1 and TRBJ1-2 provide the parts outside the CDR3, is KAGVTQTPRYLIKTRGQQVTLSCSPISGHRSVSWYQQTPGQGLQFLFEYFSETQRNKGNFPGRFSGRQFSNSRSEMNVSTLELGDSALYLCASSMQGGGYTFGSGTRLTVV.

The V gene is TRBV29-1, the J gene TRBJ2-7, with a possible D match to TRBD2 (5 bases). The CDR3 consists of 14 residues. V lost 2 bases, J lost 0 bases, and 11 bases lay in between. Germline CDR1 SQVTM, CDR2 ANQGSEA. Here the CDR3 reads CSVETQEGSYEQYF. CDR3 coding DNA: TGCAGCGTTGAAACCCAAGAGGGCTCCTACGAGCAGTACTTC.

This chain uses TRBV25-1 with TRBJ2-3, with 8 bases matching TRBD2. Germline-derived CDR1 and CDR2 are MGHDK and SYGVNS. This CDR3 has 15 amino acids. The trim removed 4 bases at V and 1 base at J, leaving 4 bases unmatched. The CDR3 nucleotides are TGTGCCAGCAGTGCCCGAGCGGGGGGCACAGATACGCAGTATTTT. Protein: CASSARAGGTDTQYF.

This sequence joins TRBV14 and TRBJ1-1; D might be TRBD1 (6 bases). Germline lookup yields CDR1 SGHDN and CDR2 FVKESK. With 3 bases removed from V and 0 bases from J, the gap between germline ends came to 11 bases. This CDR3 spans 15 amino acids. The CDR3 nucleotides read TGTGCCAGCAGCCAGATCCGGACAGTGAACACTGAAGCTTTCTTT. Its translation is CASSQIRTVNTEAFF. Supplemented by reference TRBV14 and TRBJ1-1, the full variable domain reads EAGVTQFPSHSVIEKGQTVTLRCDPISGHDNLYWYRRVMGKEIKFLLHFVKESKQDESGMPNNRFLAERTGGTYSTLKVQPAELEDSGVYFCASSQIRTVNTEAFFGQGTRLTVV.

The chain employs TRBV7-3 and TRBJ2-7; 8 bases fit TRBD1. V lost 5 bases and J lost 0; bases outside the gene matches: 6. CDR1 and CDR2 from the germline V gene are SGHTA and FQGTGA. CDR3 length: 15 residues. CDR3 nucleotides: TGTGCCAGCAGCGGAACAGGGGGGAGCTCCTACGAGCAGTACTTC. Protein sequence: CASSGTGGSSYEQYF.

V is TRBV2 and J is TRBJ1-2; TRBD1 might be the D (5 bases). Trimming left V 6 bases short and J 3 bases short, with 23 bases between. Germline values: CDR1 SNHLY, CDR2 FYNNEI. This CDR3 contains 17 residues. The DNA for the CDR3 is TGTGCCAGCAGCGACTCACCAATGACAGTGAGGTACTATGGCTACACCTTC. Translated, it gives CASSDSPMTVRYYGYTF.

The chain joins TRBV28 to TRBJ2-5; no clear D gene. Trimming removed 5 bases at V and 4 bases at J, with 8 bases between. Germline CDR1 reads MDHEN; CDR2 reads SYDVKM. The CDR3 covers 12 residues. The CDR3 here is CASSIPLETQYF. The CDR3 DNA sequence: TGTGCCAGCAGTATTCCTTTAGAGACCCAGTACTTC.

This clone was detected only a few times. The CDR3 DNA sequence: TGTGCCAGCAGCATTCGGTTGAACACTGAAGCTTTCTTT. Protein product: CASSIRLNTEAFF. This chain uses TRBV7-2 with TRBJ1-1; D ambiguous. The CDR3 consists of 13 residues. Germline V CDR1 and CDR2: SGHTA, FQGNSA. Deletions cut 5 bases from V and 0 bases from J, with 7 bases between.

This clone was observed once. The chain employs TRBV18 and TRBJ1-5, with 8 bases aligning to TRBD1. Germline-derived CDR1 and CDR2 are KGHSH and LQKENI. V lost 2 bases and J lost 6; bases outside the gene matches: 6. The CDR3 extends over 15 amino acids. For the CDR3, the DNA is TGTGCCAGCTCACCAGCCGGACAGGGCGGTCAGCCCCAGCATTTT. This translates into CASSPAGQGGQPQHF.

V is TRBV11-1 and J is TRBJ1-5; D unresolved. Germline V lookup: CDR1 SGHAT, CDR2 FQDESV (reference sequence). The ends were cut back, 3 bases at V and 7 bases at J, with 10 bases in the middle. The CDR3 loop spans 13 amino acids. Here the CDR3 DNA reads TGTGCCAGCAGCTTGTCCTTGGGCCAGCCCCAGCATTTT. It codes for CASSLSLGQPQHF. The whole variable domain, filled in from reference TRBV11-1 and TRBJ1-5, reads EAEVAQSPRYKITEKSQAVAFWCDPISGHATLYWYRQILGQGPELLVQFQDESVVDDSQLPKDRFSAERLKGVDSTLKIQPAELGDSAMYLCASSLSLGQPQHFGDGTRLSIL.